These 14 T cell receptor beta chains came from one sample sequenced in a study of long-term antiretroviral therapy in people with HIV. Samples were assayed with immunoSEQ v3.0 at survey level. Clones were read by immunoSEQ multiplex PCR, and TCRdb kept only the in-frame ones, dropping some. Counted here are 26,000 or so clones, around four fifths occurring once; the ten biggest clones make up approximately 4.6%. Sequenced material: unsorted PBMCs, taken 3 years after starting antiretroviral therapy. The source of these receptors is a man younger than 30 with HIV.

The V call is TRBV10-2, the J call TRBJ1-3; D unresolved. V was cut by 4 bases and J by 0 bases, with 7 bases left in between. Germline V CDR1 and CDR2: WSHSY, SAAADI. This CDR3 has 14 residues. This CDR3 reads CASSAASSGNTIYF. In DNA, the CDR3 is TGCGCCAGCAGTGCGGCAAGCTCTGGAAACACCATATATTTT.

The V and J genes are TRBV5-1 and TRBJ2-5; possibly TRBD1 or TRBD2 for D (5 bases each). This CDR3 contains 14 residues. Trimming took 1 base from V and 1 from J, leaving 8 bases between them. Germline V gene lookup returns CDR1 SGHRS and CDR2 YFSETQ. In DNA form, the CDR3 reads TGCGCCAGCAGCTTGAGAGGGGTCCAAGAGACCCAGTACTTC. It specifies CASSLRGVQETQYF. The variable domain in full, completed from reference TRBV5-1 and TRBJ2-5, reads KAGVTQTPRYLIKTRGQQVTLSCSPISGHRSVSWYQQTPGQGLQFLFEYFSETQRNKGNFPGRFSGRQFSNSRSEMNVSTLELGDSALYLCASSLRGVQETQYFGPGTRLLVL.

The V gene is TRBV18, the J gene TRBJ1-3, with TRBD1 matching over 7 bases. CDR3 length: 15 residues. Per the germline V gene, CDR1 is KGHSH and CDR2 is LQKENI. V trimming: 3 bases; J trimming: 5 bases; junction bases outside the gene matches: 7. In nucleotides, the CDR3 is TGTGCCAGCTCACCCGGGACAGAAAAGCGAAACACCATATATTTT. This translates into CASSPGTEKRNTIYF.

The chain joins TRBV5-1 to TRBJ1-3; 7 bases are a match to TRBD1. There are 17 residues in the CDR3. The V and J ends lost 4 bases and 7 bases, in that order; junction bases with no gene match: 17. Looked up from germline, CDR1 is SGHRS and CDR2 is YFSETQ. CDR3 in DNA: TGCGCCAGCAGCCAGGGACAGACCTCCCGTTTTGGGAACACCATATATTTT. It translates to CASSQGQTSRFGNTIYF.

V and J are TRBV18 and TRBJ2-3; 7 positions match TRBD1. This CDR3 spans 14 amino acids. After removal of 4 bases from V and 1 base from J, the junction contained 2 bases not matched to a gene. CDR1 is KGHSH and CDR2 is LQKENI in the germline V gene. The CDR3 region has the DNA TGTGCCAGCTCACTTGGACAGGGCACAGATACGCAGTATTTT. Translating gives CASSLGQGTDTQYF.

The chain uses TRBV10-1 and TRBJ2-2, with D possibly called TRBD1 or TRBD2 (5 bases each). The CDR3 totals 13 residues. Germline values: CDR1 WNHNN, CDR2 SYGVQD (reference sequence). V lost 5 bases and J lost 9, with 13 bases in between. The CDR3 bases are TGCGCCAGCAGTCTTGGGACCGCCCGGGAGCTGTTTTTT. Translation: CASSLGTARELFF.

The rearrangement uses TRBV9 and TRBJ2-5, with D possibly being TRBD2 (7 bases). The CDR3 is 16 amino acids. CDR1 is SGDLS, CDR2 YYNGEE, per germline. The V end was cut by 0 bases, the J end by 4 bases, with 16 bases between. CDR3 sequence (DNA): TGTGCCAGCAGCGTAGGTTTGGGGGGGCTGGGAGAGACCCAGTACTTC. Translating it yields CASSVGLGGLGETQYF.

The chain joins TRBV28 to TRBJ2-7; possible D gene TRBD2, 7 bases. Looked up from germline, CDR1 is MDHEN and CDR2 is SYDVKM. This CDR3 contains 16 residues. V shed 7 bases and J shed 1 base, with 20 bases lying between them. CDR3 sequence: CASMGGGSKFSYEQYV. CDR3 nucleotide sequence: TGTGCCAGCATGGGAGGGGGGTCCAAATTTTCCTACGAGCAGTACGTC.

The chain employs TRBV2 and TRBJ2-3; unclear D gene. This CDR3 region has 12 residues. Deletions cut 5 bases from V and 5 bases from J, with 8 bases between. Germline assignment: CDR1 SNHLY and CDR2 FYNNEI. CDR3 coding DNA: TGTGCCAGCAGTAAAAGCCGAGATACGCAGTATTTT. It encodes CASSKSRDTQYF.

This clone has more than one count but fewer than ten. The chain combines TRBV7-2 with TRBJ1-2, with TRBD1 matching 8 bases. CDR3 length equals 17 residues. Germline V lookup: CDR1 SGHTA, CDR2 FQGNSA. Trimming cost V 0 bases and J 4 bases; bases outside gene matches: 10. CDR3 protein: CASSLAGGTGWGYGYTF. DNA of the CDR3: TGTGCCAGCAGCTTAGCAGGGGGGACAGGTTGGGGCTATGGCTACACCTTC.

This chain joins TRBV7-9 and TRBJ1-1; D is possibly TRBD1 (6 bases). V lost 3 bases and J lost 2, with 16 bases in between. The CDR3 has 16 residues. Germline V lookup: CDR1 SEHNR, CDR2 FQNEAQ (reference sequence). In DNA form, the CDR3 reads TGTGCCAGCAGCTTCCCATGGACAGTCACAAACACTGAAGCTTTCTTT. This codes for CASSFPWTVTNTEAFF. The full variable domain, completed using reference TRBV7-9 and TRBJ1-1, is DTGVSQNPRHKITKRGQNVTFRCDPISEHNRLYWYRQTLGQGPEFLTYFQNEAQLEKSRLLSDRFSAERPKGSFSTLEIQRTEQGDSAMYLCASSFPWTVTNTEAFFGQGTRLTVV.

A few counts support this clone. This sample also contains other DNA sequences that code for the same CDR3. The chain couples TRBV5-1 to TRBJ1-4, with D perhaps TRBD1 (5 bases). V lost 3 bases, J lost 5 bases, and 11 bases lay in between. Germline V gene lookup returns CDR1 SGHRS and CDR2 YFSETQ. This CDR3 comprises 14 residues. The CDR3, as DNA: TGCGCCAGCAGCTCAGGGCAGCTGAATGAAAAACTGTTTTTT. Protein product: CASSSGQLNEKLFF.

CDR3 DNA: TGTGCCAGCAGCTTAGCGGGGGATGGTAATGAGCAGTTCTTC. Translated, it gives CASSLAGDGNEQFF. The chain combines TRBV25-1 with TRBJ2-1, with TRBD2 matching over 9 bases. CDR1 and CDR2 (germline): MGHDK, SYGVNS. This CDR3 has 14 amino acids. Trimming took 6 bases from V and 7 from J; bases not matched to a gene: 7.

This chain links TRBV27 with TRBJ2-5, with 11 bases matching TRBD2. V dropped 7 bases and J dropped 5; count of bases not matched to a gene: 6. Germline V gene sequence: CDR1 MNHEY, CDR2 SMNVEV (reference sequence). The CDR3 has 14 amino acids. CDR3 DNA: TGTGCCAGCATGGGTAGCGGGGGGGGTGAGACCCAGTACTTC. It is translated as CASMGSGGGETQYF.